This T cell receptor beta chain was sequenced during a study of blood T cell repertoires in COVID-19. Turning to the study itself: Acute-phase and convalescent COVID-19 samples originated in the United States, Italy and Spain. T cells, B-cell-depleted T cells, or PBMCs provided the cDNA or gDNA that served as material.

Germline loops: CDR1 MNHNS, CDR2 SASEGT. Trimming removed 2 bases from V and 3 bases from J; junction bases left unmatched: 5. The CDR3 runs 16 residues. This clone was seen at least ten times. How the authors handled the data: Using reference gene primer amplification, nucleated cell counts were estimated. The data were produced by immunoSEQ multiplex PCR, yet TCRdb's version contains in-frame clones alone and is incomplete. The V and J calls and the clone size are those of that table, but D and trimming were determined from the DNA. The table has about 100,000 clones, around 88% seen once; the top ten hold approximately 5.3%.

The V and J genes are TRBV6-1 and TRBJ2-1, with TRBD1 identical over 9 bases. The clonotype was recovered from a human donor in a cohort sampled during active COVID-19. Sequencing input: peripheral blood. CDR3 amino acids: CASSEQDRGGYNEQFF. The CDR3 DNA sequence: TGTGCCAGCAGTGAACAGGACAGGGGAGGCTACAATGAGCAGTTCTTC.